This passage covers 20 T cell receptor beta chains from one sample sequenced in a study of blood T cells in healthy people across ages. Next came a second PCR, run for about 7 to 12 cycles, which used a sample-barcoded 5' primer along with a J-beta primer mix. Via MiXCR, TCRdb re-called the 5' RACE reads, giving one row per CDR3 protein. The table lists roughly 2 million distinct CDR3 sequences, around 50% of them singletons. The sequencing input was blood. These receptors were collected from a woman in her 40s in good health.

The chain is built from TRBV27 and TRBJ1-6, with 11 nucleotides matching TRBD1. CDR1 MNHEY and CDR2 SMNVEV come from the germline V gene (reference sequence). CDR3 size: 15 residues. V gave up 3 bases and J gave up 7 bases; unmatched junction bases: 2. CDR3 DNA sequence: TGTGCCAGCAGTTTTTGGGACAGGGGGAATTCACCCCTCCACTTT. It translates to CASSFWDRGNSPLHF.

This clonotype was counted only a few times. The chain carries TRBV28 and TRBJ2-7; 7 bases map to TRBD1. Germline V gene data show CDR1 as MDHEN and CDR2 as SYDVKM. The trim removed 3 bases at V and 0 bases at J, leaving 14 bases unmatched. The CDR3 consists of 18 residues. CDR3 protein: CASSFSPEDRTLSYEQYF. For the CDR3, the DNA is TGTGCCAGCAGTTTTTCCCCTGAGGACAGGACCCTCTCCTACGAGCAGTACTTC.

The V gene is TRBV6-2 or TRBV6-3, the J gene TRBJ2-5; D uncertain. The CDR3 has 14 residues. Germline V lookup: CDR1 MNHEY, CDR2 SVGEGT. With 6 bases removed from V and 5 bases from J, the gap between germline ends came to 16 bases. In DNA form, the CDR3 reads TGTGCCAGCAGAAACCTTGGGCGTTGGGAGACCCAGTACTTC. Residues: CASRNLGRWETQYF.

The chain uses TRBV4-2 and TRBJ2-1; D might be TRBD2 (5 bases). The closer fit of TRBJ2-7 to the DNA end suggests the J call may be wrong. The germline gives CDR1 LGHNA, CDR2 YNFKEQ. CDR3 size: 14 residues. Written as DNA, the CDR3 is TGTGCCAGCAGCCAAGTGGGAGCCTACAATGAGCAGTACTTC. This encodes CASSQVGAYNEQYF.

This chain uses TRBV27 with TRBJ2-4; 9 bases match TRBD1. Judging by the DNA end, TRBJ2-7 fits better; the J call may be wrong. Germline loops: CDR1 MNHEY, CDR2 SMNVEV (reference sequence). The CDR3 totals 12 residues. Here the CDR3 DNA reads TGTGCCAGCAGGGACAGGGGCGACGAGCAGTACTTC. Amino acid sequence: CASRDRGDEQYF.

This clonotype was counted a few times. The chain is built from TRBV29-1 and TRBJ1-2, with 7 bases that match TRBD1. CDR3 size: 13 residues. V shed 7 bases and J 7 bases; nucleotides not matched to a gene: 12. Germline V gene data show CDR1 as SQVTM and CDR2 as ANQGSEA. CDR3 sequence (DNA): TGCAGCGCCCCGGACAGGTGGAACCTTGGCTACACCTTC. Residues: CSAPDRWNLGYTF.

CDR3 loop: CASSQEGTGWGNQPQHF. CDR3 DNA sequence: TGCGCCAGCAGCCAAGAGGGCACTGGATGGGGCAATCAGCCCCAGCATTTT. The rearrangement joins TRBV4-1 to TRBJ1-5; unclear D gene. Germline assignment: CDR1 MGHRA and CDR2 YSYEKL. This CDR3 spans 17 amino acids. V lost 0 bases and J 2 bases, leaving 14 bases between the germline ends.

A word on this clonotype: The junction differs from germline at one of its ends, possibly a read error. The chain recombines TRBV7-2 with TRBJ2-5, with TRBD2 matching over 8 bases. This CDR3 has 15 amino acids. The germline V gene has CDR1 SGHTA and CDR2 FQGNSA. The CDR3 protein is CASSFILAVQETQYF. For the CDR3, the DNA is TGCGCCAGCAGCTTTATACTAGCGGTTCAAGAGACCCAGTACTTC.

The chain joins TRBV29-1 to TRBJ2-6; 12 bases are a match to TRBD1. J gave up 4 bases and V 3 bases, and 16 bases lay outside the gene matches. Germline V gene lookup returns CDR1 SQVTM and CDR2 ANQGSEA. The CDR3 is 20 residues long. The CDR3 here is CSVENFLPGQGARGANVLTF. The CDR3 bases are TGCAGCGTTGAGAATTTTCTTCCGGGACAGGGGGCGAGAGGGGCCAACGTCCTGACTTTC.

The CDR3: CASSQSGTENYEQYF. The DNA of the CDR3 is TGCGCCAGCAGTCAATCCGGGACAGAAAACTACGAGCAGTACTTC. The chain links TRBV4-3 to TRBJ2-7; 7 bases agree with TRBD1. CDR3 length equals 15 residues. Germline assignment: CDR1 LGHNA and CDR2 YSLEER. Unmatched junction bases numbered 11, after V lost 6 bases and J lost 3 bases.

Remarks on this clonotype: At one of its ends the junction is not consistent with the germline gene, which may arise from a read error. The chain's CDR3 is CAISLGQISTDTRYF. The CDR3 nucleotides are TGTGCCATCAGTTTGGGACAGATTAGCACAGATACGCGGTATTTT. The chain combines TRBV10-3 with TRBJ2-3, with 7 bases aligning to TRBD1. The CDR3 contains 15 residues. Germline V lookup: CDR1 ENHRY, CDR2 SYGVKD.

The chain has TRBV6-2 or TRBV6-3 and TRBJ2-1; 13 bases fit TRBD2. Trimming at V came to 6 bases and at J to 0 bases, leaving 2 bases not matched to a gene. The V gene's germline CDR1 is MNHEY and CDR2 SVGEGT. The CDR3 contains 16 residues. CDR3 coding DNA: TGTGCCAGCAGACTAGCGGGGGGGCCCTCCTACAATGAGCAGTTCTTC. Protein: CASRLAGGPSYNEQFF.

The rearrangement uses TRBV20-1 and TRBJ2-1; D possibly corresponds to TRBD2 (5 bases). The germline V gene encodes CDR1 DFQATT and CDR2 SNEGSKA (reference sequence). Trimming took 3 bases from V and 12 from J, leaving 27 bases between them. CDR3 length: 16 amino acids. Here the CDR3 reads CSASRSSGGSRLAQFF. The CDR3 nucleotides are TGCAGTGCTAGTCGGAGTAGTGGAGGAAGTCGCTTGGCGCAGTTCTTC.

This clonotype has a handful of counts. This chain uses TRBV7-2 with TRBJ2-7; perhaps D is TRBD1 or TRBD2 (5 bases each). CDR1 SGHTA and CDR2 FQGNSA come from the germline V gene. The CDR3 is 14 amino acids. V lost 5 bases, J lost 0 bases, and 11 bases lay in between. The CDR3 nucleotides read TGTGCCAGCAGCGGGGCGGGTAGCTCCTACGAGCAGTACTTC. Amino acids: CASSGAGSSYEQYF. The variable domain in full, with the rest retrieved from reference TRBV7-2 and TRBJ2-7, is GAGVSQSPSNKVTEKGKDVELRCDPISGHTALYWYRQSLGQGLEFLIYFQGNSAPDKSGLPSDRFSAERTGGSVSTLTIQRTQQEDSAVYLCASSGAGSSYEQYFGPGTRLTVT.

V gene TRBV4-3 combines with J gene TRBJ1-3; D perhaps matches TRBD1 (6 bases). The CDR3 has 15 residues. Germline assignment: CDR1 LGHNA and CDR2 YSLEER. Trimming took off 0 bases at V and 4 bases at J, with 10 bases between the two ends. This CDR3 is CASSQDARGGNTIYF. The CDR3 nucleotides read TGCGCCAGCAGCCAAGATGCCAGGGGAGGAAACACCATATATTTT.

Details on this clonotype: Its ends do not fully match the called genes, so a read error is possible. The CDR3, as DNA: TGCAGTGCTGGAGATCAGATCCTAGCCAAAAACATTCAGTACTTC. Translated, it gives CSAGDQILAKNIQYF. This sequence joins TRBV20-1 and TRBJ2-4, with no clear D. There are 15 residues in the CDR3. Germline CDR1 DFQATT, CDR2 SNEGSKA (reference sequence).

Worth noting for this clonotype: Compared with germline, one end of the junction differs, possibly owing to a read error. V and J are TRBV13 and TRBJ2-1, with TRBD2 as a possible D gene (5 bases). The V gene's germline CDR1 is PRHDT and CDR2 FYEKMQ (reference sequence). The CDR3 is 16 amino acids. The CDR3 region is CVSSLSPGSAYNEQFF. CDR3 nucleotides: TGTGTCAGCAGCTTATCGCCTGGGAGCGCCTACAATGAGCAGTTCTTC.

This chain links TRBV5-1 with TRBJ1-5; D unclear. Germline V gene lookup returns CDR1 SGHRS and CDR2 YFSETQ. The CDR3 has 15 amino acids. V lost 0 bases and J lost 5, with 12 bases in between. CDR3 coding DNA: TGCGCCAGCAGCTTGGAGGCCGGAGGGTATCAGCCCCAGCATTTT. This gives the protein CASSLEAGGYQPQHF.

V is TRBV5-6 and J is TRBJ2-6; possibly TRBD1 for D (6 bases). CDR1 and CDR2 (germline): SGHDT, YYEEEE. The V end was cut by 4 bases, the J end by 4 bases, with 21 bases between. CDR3 length equals 18 residues. The CDR3 bases are TGTGCCAGCAGCCCGATCCGACCAGGGGTAGACGGGGCCAACGTCCTGACTTTC. This codes for CASSPIRPGVDGANVLTF.

This clonotype was detected a few times. The chain carries TRBV2 and TRBJ2-5; the D is unclear. This CDR3 contains 11 residues. Germline V gene data show CDR1 as SNHLY and CDR2 as FYNNEI. Trimming took off 9 bases at V and 1 base at J, with 6 bases between the two ends. Here the CDR3 reads CASQFQETQYF. The DNA of the CDR3 is TGTGCCAGTCAGTTCCAAGAGACCCAGTACTTC.